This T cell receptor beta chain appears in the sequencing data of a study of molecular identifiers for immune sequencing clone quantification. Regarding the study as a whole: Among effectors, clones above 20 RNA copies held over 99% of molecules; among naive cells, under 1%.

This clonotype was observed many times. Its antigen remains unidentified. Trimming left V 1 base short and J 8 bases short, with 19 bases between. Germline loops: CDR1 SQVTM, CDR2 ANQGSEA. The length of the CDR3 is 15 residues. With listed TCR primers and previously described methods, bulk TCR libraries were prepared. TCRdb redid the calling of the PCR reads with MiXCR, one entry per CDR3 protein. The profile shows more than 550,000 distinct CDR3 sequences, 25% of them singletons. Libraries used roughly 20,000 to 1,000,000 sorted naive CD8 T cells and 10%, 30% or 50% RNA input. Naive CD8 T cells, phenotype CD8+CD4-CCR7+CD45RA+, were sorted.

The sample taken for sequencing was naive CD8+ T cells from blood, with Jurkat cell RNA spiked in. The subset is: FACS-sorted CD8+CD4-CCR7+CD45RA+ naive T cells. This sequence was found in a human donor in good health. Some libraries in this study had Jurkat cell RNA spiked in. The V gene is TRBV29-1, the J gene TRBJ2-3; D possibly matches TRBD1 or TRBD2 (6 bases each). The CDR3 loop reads CSVEGVLGGFGTQYF. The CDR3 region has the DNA TGCAGCGTTGAAGGAGTCCTAGGGGGGTTTGGTACGCAGTATTTT.